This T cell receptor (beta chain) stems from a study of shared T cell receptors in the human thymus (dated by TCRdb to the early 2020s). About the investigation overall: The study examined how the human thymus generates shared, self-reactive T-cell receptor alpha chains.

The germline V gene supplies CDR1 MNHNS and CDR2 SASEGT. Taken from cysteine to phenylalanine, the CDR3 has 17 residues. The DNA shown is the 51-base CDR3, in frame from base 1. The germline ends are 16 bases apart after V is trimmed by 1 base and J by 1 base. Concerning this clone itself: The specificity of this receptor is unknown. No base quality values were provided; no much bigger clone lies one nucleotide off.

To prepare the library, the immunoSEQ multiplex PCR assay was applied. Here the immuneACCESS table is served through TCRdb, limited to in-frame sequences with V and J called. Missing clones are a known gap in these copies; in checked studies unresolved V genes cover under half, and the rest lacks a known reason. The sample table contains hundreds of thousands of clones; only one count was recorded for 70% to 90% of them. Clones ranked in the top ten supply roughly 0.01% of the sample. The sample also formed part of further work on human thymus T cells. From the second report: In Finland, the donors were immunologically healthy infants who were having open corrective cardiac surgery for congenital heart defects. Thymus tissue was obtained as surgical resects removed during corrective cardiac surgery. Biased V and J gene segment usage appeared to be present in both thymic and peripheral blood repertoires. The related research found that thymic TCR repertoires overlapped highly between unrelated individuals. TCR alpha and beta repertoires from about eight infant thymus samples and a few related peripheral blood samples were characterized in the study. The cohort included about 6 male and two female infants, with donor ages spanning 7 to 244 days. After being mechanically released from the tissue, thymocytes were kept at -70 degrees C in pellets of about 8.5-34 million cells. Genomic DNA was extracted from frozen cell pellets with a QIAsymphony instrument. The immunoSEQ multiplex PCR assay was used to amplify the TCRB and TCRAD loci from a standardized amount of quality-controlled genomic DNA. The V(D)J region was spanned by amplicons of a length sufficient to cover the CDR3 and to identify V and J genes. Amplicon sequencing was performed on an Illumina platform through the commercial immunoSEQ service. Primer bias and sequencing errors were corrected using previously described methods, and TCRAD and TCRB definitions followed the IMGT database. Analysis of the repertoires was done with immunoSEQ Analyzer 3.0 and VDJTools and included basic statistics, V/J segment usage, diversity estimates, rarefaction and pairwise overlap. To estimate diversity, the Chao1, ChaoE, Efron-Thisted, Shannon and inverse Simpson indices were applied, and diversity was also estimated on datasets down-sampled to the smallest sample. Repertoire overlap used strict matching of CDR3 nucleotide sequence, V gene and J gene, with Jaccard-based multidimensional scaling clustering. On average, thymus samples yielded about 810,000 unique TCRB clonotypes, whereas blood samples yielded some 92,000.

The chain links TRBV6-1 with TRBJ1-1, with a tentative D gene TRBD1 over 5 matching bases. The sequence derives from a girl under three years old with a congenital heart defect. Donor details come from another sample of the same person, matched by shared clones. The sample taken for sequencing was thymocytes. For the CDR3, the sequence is CASSEGTLLRRNTEAFF. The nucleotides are TGTGCCAGCAGTGAAGGGACACTCTTAAGAAGGAACACTGAAGCTTTCTTT.